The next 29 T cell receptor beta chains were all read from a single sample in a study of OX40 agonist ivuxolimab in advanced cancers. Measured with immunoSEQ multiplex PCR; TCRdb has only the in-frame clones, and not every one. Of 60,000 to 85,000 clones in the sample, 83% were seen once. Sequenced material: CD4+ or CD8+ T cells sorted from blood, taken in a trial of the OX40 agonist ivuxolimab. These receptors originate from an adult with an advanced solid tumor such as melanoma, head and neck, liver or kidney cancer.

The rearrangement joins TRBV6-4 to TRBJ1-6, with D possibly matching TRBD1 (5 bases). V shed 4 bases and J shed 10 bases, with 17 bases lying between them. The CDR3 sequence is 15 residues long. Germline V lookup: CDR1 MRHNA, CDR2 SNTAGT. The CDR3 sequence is CASSAVSGWYSPLHF. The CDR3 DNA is TGTGCCAGCAGTGCGGTGTCAGGGTGGTACTCACCCCTCCACTTT.

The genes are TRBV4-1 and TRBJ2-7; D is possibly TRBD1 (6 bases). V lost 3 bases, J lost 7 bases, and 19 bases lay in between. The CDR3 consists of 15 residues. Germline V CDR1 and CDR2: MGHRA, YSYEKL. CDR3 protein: CASSQDSGVSGEQYF. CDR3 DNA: TGCGCCAGCAGCCAGGACAGTGGAGTTTCGGGAGAGCAGTACTTC.

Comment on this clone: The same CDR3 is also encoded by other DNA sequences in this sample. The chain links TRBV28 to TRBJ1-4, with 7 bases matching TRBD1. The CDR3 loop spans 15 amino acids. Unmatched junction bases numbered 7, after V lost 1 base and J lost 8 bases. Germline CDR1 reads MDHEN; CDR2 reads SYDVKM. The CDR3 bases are TGTGCCAGCAGTTTATTGACAGGGCCCGGAGAAAAACTGTTTTTT. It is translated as CASSLLTGPGEKLFF. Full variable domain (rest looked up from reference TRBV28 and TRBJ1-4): DVKVTQSSRYLVKRTGEKVFLECVQDMDHENMFWYRQDPGLGLRLIYFSYDVKMKEKGDIPEGYSVSREKKERFSLILESASTNQTSMYLCASSLLTGPGEKLFFGSGTQLSVL.

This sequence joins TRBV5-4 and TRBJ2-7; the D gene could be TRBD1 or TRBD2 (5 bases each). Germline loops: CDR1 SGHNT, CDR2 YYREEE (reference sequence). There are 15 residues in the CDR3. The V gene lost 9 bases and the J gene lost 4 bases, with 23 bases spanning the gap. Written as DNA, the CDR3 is TGTGCCACTTCTACTAATGGGGGAGCTTTATACGAGCAGTACTTC. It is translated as CATSTNGGALYEQYF.

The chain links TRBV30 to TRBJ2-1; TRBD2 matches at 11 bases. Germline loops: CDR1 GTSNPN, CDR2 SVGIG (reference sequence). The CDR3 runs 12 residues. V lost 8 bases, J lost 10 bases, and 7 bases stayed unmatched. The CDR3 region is CAVSGGASEQFF. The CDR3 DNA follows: TGTGCCGTTAGCGGGGGGGCCAGCGAGCAGTTCTTC.

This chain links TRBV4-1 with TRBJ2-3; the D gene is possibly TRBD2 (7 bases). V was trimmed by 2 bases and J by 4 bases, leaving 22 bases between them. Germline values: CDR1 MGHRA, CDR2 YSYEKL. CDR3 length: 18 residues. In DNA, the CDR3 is TGCGCCAGCAGCCAAACTGCCCTTGTGGGGGGGGCAGCAGATACGCAGTATTTT. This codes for CASSQTALVGGAADTQYF.

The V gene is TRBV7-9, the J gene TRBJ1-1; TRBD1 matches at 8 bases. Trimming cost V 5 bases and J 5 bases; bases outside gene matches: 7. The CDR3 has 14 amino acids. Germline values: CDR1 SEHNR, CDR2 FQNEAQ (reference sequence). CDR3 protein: CASSRGQGGTEAFF. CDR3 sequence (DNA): TGTGCCAGCAGCCGCGGACAGGGCGGTACTGAAGCTTTCTTT.

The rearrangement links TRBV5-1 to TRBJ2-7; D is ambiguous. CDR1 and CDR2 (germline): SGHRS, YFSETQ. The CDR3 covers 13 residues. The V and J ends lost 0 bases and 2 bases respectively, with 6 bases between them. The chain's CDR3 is CASSLDGAYEQYF. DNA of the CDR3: TGCGCCAGCAGCTTGGACGGAGCCTACGAGCAGTACTTC.

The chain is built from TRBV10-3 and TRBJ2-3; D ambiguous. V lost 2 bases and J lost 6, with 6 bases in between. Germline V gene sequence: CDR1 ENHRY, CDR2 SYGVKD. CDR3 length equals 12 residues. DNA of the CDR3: TGTGCCATCAGTGAGCAGGATGATACGCAGTATTTT. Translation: CAISEQDDTQYF.

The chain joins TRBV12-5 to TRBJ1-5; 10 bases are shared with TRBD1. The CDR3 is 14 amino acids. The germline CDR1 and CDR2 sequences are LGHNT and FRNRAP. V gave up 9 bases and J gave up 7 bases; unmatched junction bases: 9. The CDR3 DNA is TGTGCTAGCCGACAGGGGGCAGGTAGGCAGCCCCAGCATTTT. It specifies CASRQGAGRQPQHF.

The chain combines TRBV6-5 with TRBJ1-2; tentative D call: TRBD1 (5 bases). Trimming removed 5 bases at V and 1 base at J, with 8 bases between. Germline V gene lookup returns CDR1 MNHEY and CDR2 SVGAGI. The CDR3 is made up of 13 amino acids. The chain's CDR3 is CASSRGNNYGYTF. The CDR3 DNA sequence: TGTGCCAGCAGTCGGGGGAATAACTATGGCTACACCTTC.

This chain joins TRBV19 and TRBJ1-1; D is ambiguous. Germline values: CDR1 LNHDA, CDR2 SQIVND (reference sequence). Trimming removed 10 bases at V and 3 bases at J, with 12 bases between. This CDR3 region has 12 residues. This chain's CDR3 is CATKKEYTEAFF. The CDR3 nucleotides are TGTGCCACCAAAAAAGAGTACACTGAAGCTTTCTTT.

CDR3: CASRAQGLGAGELFF. The CDR3, as DNA: TGTGCCAGCAGGGCGCAGGGGTTGGGCGCCGGGGAGCTGTTTTTT. The chain couples TRBV2 to TRBJ2-2; weak D call: TRBD1 (6 bases). Trimming removed 6 bases at V and 6 bases at J, with 17 bases between. Germline assignment: CDR1 SNHLY and CDR2 FYNNEI. The CDR3 contains 15 residues.

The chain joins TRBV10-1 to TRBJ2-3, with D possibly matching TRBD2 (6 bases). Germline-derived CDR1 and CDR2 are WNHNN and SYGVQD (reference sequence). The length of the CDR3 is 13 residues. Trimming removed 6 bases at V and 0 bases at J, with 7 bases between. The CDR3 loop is CASRRDSTDTQYF. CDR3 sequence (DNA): TGCGCCAGCAGGCGGGACAGCACAGATACGCAGTATTTT.

The CDR3, as DNA: TGTGCCAGCAGCGAGGCAGTTCACACAGATACGCAGTATTTT. Residues: CASSEAVHTDTQYF. This rearrangement joins TRBV5-4 to TRBJ2-3; D remains ambiguous. The germline gives CDR1 SGHNT, CDR2 YYREEE (reference sequence). The CDR3 spans 14 residues. Trimming stripped 4 bases from V and 2 bases from J, with 11 bases between.

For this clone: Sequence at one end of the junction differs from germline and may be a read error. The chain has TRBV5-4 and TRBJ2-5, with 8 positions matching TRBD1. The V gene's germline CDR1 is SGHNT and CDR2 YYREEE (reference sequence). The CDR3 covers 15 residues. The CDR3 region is CASSSPGGGQGTQYF. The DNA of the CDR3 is TGTGCCAGCAGCTCGCCAGGGGGCGGACAAGGGACCCAGTACTTC.

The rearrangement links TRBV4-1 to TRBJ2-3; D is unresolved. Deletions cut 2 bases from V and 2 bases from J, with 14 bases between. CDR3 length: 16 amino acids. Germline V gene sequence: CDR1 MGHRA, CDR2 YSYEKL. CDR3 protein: CASSQRSTTSTDTQYF. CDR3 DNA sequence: TGCGCCAGCAGCCAAAGGTCCACAACCTCCACAGATACGCAGTATTTT.

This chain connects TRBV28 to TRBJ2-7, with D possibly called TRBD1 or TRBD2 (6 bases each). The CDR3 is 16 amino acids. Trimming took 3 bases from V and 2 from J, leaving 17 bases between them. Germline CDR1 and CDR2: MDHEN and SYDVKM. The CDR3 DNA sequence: TGTGCCAGCAGTTTGGTCGAGGGGGGTGGGACCTACGAGCAGTACTTC. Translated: CASSLVEGGGTYEQYF.

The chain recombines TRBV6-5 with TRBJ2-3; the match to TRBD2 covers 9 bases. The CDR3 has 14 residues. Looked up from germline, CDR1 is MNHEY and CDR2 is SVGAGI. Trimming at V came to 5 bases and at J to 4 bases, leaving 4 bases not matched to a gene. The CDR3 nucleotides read TGTGCCAGCAGTCAATTAGCGGGGGCAGATACGCAGTATTTT. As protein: CASSQLAGADTQYF.

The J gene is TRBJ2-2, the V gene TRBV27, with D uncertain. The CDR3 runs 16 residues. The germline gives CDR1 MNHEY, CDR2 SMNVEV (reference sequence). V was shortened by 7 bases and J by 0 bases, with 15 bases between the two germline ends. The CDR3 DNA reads TGTGCCAGCAAATTGGAGCAGGCCGCGAACACCGGGGAGCTGTTTTTT. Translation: CASKLEQAANTGELFF.

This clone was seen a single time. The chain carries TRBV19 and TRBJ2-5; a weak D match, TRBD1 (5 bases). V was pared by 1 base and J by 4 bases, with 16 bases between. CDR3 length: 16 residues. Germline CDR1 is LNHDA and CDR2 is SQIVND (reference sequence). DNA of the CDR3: TGTGCCAGTAGTATAGTCACAGGAGCCTCCGGAGAGACCCAGTACTTC. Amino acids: CASSIVTGASGETQYF.

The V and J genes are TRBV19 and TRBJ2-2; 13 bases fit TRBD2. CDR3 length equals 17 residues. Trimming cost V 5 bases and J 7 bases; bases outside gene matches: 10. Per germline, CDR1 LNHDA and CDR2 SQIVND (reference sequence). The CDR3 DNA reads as TGTGCCAGTAGTTCTGGACTAGCGGGGGTCCAGATCGGGGAGCTGTTTTTT. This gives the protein CASSSGLAGVQIGELFF. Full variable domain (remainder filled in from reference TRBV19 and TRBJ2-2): DGGITQSPKYLFRKEGQNVTLSCEQNLNHDAMYWYRQDPGQGLRLIYYSQIVNDFQKGDIAEGYSVSREKKESFPLTVTSAQKNPTAFYLCASSSGLAGVQIGELFFGEGSRLTVL.

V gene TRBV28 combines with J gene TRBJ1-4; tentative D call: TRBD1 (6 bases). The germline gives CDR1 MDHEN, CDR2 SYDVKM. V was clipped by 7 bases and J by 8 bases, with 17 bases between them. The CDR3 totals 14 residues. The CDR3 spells CASKGGPSAEKLFF. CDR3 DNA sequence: TGTGCCAGCAAGGGGGGGCCTTCGGCGGAAAAACTGTTTTTT.

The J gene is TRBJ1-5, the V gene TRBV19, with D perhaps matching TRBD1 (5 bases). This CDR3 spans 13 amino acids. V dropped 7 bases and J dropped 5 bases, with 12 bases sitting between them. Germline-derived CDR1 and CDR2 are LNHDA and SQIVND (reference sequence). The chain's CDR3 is CASTPQGHQPQHF. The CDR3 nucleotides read TGTGCCAGTACTCCCCAGGGCCATCAGCCCCAGCATTTT.

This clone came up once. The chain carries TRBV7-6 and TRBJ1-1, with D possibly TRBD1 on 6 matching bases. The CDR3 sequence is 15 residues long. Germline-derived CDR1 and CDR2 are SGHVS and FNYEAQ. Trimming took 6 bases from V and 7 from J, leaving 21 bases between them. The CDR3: CASSLGMGQNYEAFF. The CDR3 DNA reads TGTGCCAGCAGTCTCGGAATGGGACAAAATTATGAAGCTTTCTTT.

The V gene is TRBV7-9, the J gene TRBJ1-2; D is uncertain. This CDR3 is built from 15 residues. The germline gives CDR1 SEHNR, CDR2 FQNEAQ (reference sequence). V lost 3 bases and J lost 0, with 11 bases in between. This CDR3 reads CASSFYMETNYGYTF. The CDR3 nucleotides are TGTGCCAGCAGCTTTTATATGGAGACTAACTATGGCTACACCTTC.

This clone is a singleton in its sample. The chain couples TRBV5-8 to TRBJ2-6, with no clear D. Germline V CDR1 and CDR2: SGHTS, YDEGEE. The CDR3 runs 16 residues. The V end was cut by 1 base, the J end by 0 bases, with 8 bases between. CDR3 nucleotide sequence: TGTGCCAGCAGCTTGCCCCTGAGCTCTGGGGCCAACGTCCTGACTTTC. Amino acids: CASSLPLSSGANVLTF.

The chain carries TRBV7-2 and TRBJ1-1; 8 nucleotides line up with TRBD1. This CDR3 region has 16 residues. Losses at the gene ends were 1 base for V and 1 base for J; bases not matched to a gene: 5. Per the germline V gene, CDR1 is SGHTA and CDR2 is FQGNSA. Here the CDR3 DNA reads TGTGCCAGCAGCTTAGTTTCGGGACAGGCGAACACTGAAGCTTTCTTT. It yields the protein CASSLVSGQANTEAFF. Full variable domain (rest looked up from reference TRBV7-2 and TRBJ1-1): GAGVSQSPSNKVTEKGKDVELRCDPISGHTALYWYRQSLGQGLEFLIYFQGNSAPDKSGLPSDRFSAERTGGSVSTLTIQRTQQEDSAVYLCASSLVSGQANTEAFFGQGTRLTVV.

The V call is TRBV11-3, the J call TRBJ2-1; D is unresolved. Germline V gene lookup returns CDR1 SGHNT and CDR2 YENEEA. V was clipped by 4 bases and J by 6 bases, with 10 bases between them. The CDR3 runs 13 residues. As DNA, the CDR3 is TGTGCCAGCAGCTGGACGGACGCCAATGAGCAGTTCTTC. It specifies CASSWTDANEQFF.